The next 7 T cell receptor beta chains were all read from a single sample in a study of blood T cell repertoires in COVID-19. TCRdb keeps only in-frame clones here, not all; method: immunoSEQ multiplex PCR. Among some 110,000 clones, 84% were seen once, and the ten largest hold nearly 4%. Sequencing used PBMCs or T cells enriched from blood (not recorded which). The receptors originated from a woman under 40 who had recovered from COVID-19.

This clone was detected once. This chain links TRBV27 with TRBJ1-2; maybe TRBD1 (5 bases). Germline V gene lookup returns CDR1 MNHEY and CDR2 SMNVEV (reference sequence). The CDR3 loop spans 15 amino acids. The V gene lost 2 bases and the J gene lost 8 bases, with 18 bases spanning the gap. The chain's CDR3 is CASSLRGAEIGGYTF. The CDR3 nucleotides read TGTGCCAGCAGTTTAAGGGGCGCCGAGATTGGGGGCTACACCTTC.

In its sample, this clone was seen a few times. This chain joins TRBV6-5 and TRBJ1-2; D not certain. CDR3 length equals 16 residues. Germline V gives CDR1 MNHEY, CDR2 SVGAGI. V was clipped by 4 bases and J by 7 bases, with 22 bases between them. The DNA of the CDR3 is TGTGCCAGCAGTTTAGACCGCGGCAGAGCGCCCGGTGGCTACACCTTC. This translates into CASSLDRGRAPGGYTF.

The chain combines TRBV15 with TRBJ2-1, with D tentatively TRBD2 (6 bases). Germline V gene lookup returns CDR1 LNHNV and CDR2 YYDKDF (reference sequence). The CDR3 contains 17 residues. V shed 4 bases and J shed 0 bases, with 16 bases lying between them. The CDR3 reads CATSTTEGLSSYNEQFF. The CDR3, as DNA: TGTGCCACCAGCACTACGGAGGGGCTTAGCTCCTACAATGAGCAGTTCTTC. The full variable domain, with the rest looked up from reference TRBV15 and TRBJ2-1, is DAMVIQNPRYQVTQFGKPVTLSCSQTLNHNVMYWYQQKSSQAPKLLFHYYDKDFNNEADTPDNFQSRRPNTSFCFLDIRSPGLGDTAMYLCATSTTEGLSSYNEQFFGPGTRLTVL.

This sequence joins TRBV28 and TRBJ1-4, with D hard to call. Germline-derived CDR1 and CDR2 are MDHEN and SYDVKM. Trimming cost V 5 bases and J 4 bases, with 8 bases left between them. The CDR3 has 13 residues. The CDR3 loop is CASSEQFNEKLFF. The CDR3 nucleotides read TGTGCCAGCAGTGAACAGTTTAATGAAAAACTGTTTTTT.

The chain is built from TRBV7-9 and TRBJ2-1; D is perhaps TRBD2 (6 bases). The CDR3 contains 16 residues. Germline V lookup: CDR1 SEHNR, CDR2 FQNEAQ (reference sequence). Trimming removed 5 bases from V and 0 bases from J, with 14 bases in between. The CDR3 sequence: CASSAKVGSSYNEQFF. In DNA form, the CDR3 reads TGTGCCAGCAGCGCCAAAGTCGGGAGCTCCTACAATGAGCAGTTCTTC.

The table lists this clone with a count of one. The chain has TRBV5-4 and TRBJ2-1; the match to TRBD2 covers 9 bases. The J segment lost 7 bases and the V segment lost 2 bases, leaving 4 bases of the junction unmatched. CDR3 size: 14 residues. CDR1 and CDR2 from the germline V gene are SGHNT and YYREEE (reference sequence). The DNA for the CDR3 is TGTGCCAGCAGCTTTGGCGGGAGGGAAAATGAGCAGTTCTTC. Protein product: CASSFGGRENEQFF.

The sample holds one count of this clone. The chain carries TRBV5-5 and TRBJ1-5, with 8 positions matching TRBD1. The ends lost 3 bases at V and 12 bases at J; junction bases unmatched: 8. The CDR3 totals 13 residues. Germline CDR1 SGHKS, CDR2 YYEKEE (reference sequence). DNA for the CDR3: TGTGCCAGCAGCTACGTCGGACAGGGTTTCCAGCATTTT. Translated, it gives CASSYVGQGFQHF. Complete variable domain (other parts from reference TRBV5-5 and TRBJ1-5): DAGVTQSPTHLIKTRGQQVTLRCSPISGHKSVSWYQQVLGQGPQFIFQYYEKEERGRGNFPDRFSARQFPNYSSELNVNALLLGDSALYLCASSYVGQGFQHFGDGTRLSIL.